This TCR beta chain was obtained from a study of T cells after yellow fever vaccination. Germline CDR1 MNHEY, CDR2 SVGAGI. The CDR3 is 15 residues long. The V end lost 0 bases, the J end lost 3 bases, and 11 bases lay between the germline ends. Each CDR3 protein is one row after TCRdb ran MiXCR on the 5' RACE reads. The sample holds 300,000 to 400,000 distinct CDR3 sequences, about an eighth seen once. A few counts support this clonotype. The chain is built from TRBV6-5 and TRBJ1-2, with D perhaps TRBD1 (6 bases). The sample here was CD4+ T cells sorted from PBMCs, taken 15 days after the yellow fever booster vaccination. The clonotype was recovered from a man younger than 30 who received the YFV17D yellow fever vaccine. For the CDR3, the DNA is TGTGCCAGCAGTTACTCGACGGGGGGCGACTATGGCTACACCTTC. This gives the protein CASSYSTGGDYGYTF.